Listed below are T cell receptor beta chains from one sample, sequenced in a study of control samples from healthy donors and cancer patients. Generated by immunoSEQ multiplex PCR, the TCRdb table keeps only in-frame clones and is missing some. This table has about 100,000 clones, roughly nine tenths appearing once. Source material: blood. These receptors all come from a woman aged 45-65 years in good health. CDR3s include the opening cysteine and the closing phenylalanine or tryptophan. Fields, in order: D gene, J gene, CDR3 length, clone size, V gene, CDR3 protein, CDR3 DNA. D genes are given only for firm matches. Size tells how often a clone was seen (once, few, many) or the class of an expanded clone, and some rows leave it out.

>-|TRBJ1-2|14|-|TRBV5-1
CASSWDPGTYGYTF
TGCGCCAGCAGCTGGGACCCAGGGACCTATGGCTACACCTTC
>-|TRBJ2-1|12|-|TRBV2
CASGIQGGEQFF
TGTGCCAGCGGAATCCAGGGAGGCGAGCAGTTCTTC
>-|TRBJ2-7|15|-|TRBV30
CAWSVLPSTLYEQYF
TGTGCCTGGAGTGTACTCCCTAGTACCCTCTACGAGCAGTACTTC
>-|TRBJ1-2|14|-|TRBV5-4
CASSPRFFGVGYTF
TGTGCCAGCAGCCCTCGGTTTTTTGGGGTTGGCTACACCTTC
>TRBD1|TRBJ2-1|16|-|TRBV5-8
CASSLLDRVPYNEQFF
TGTGCCAGCAGCCTACTGGACAGGGTCCCATACAATGAGCAGTTCTTC
>-|TRBJ1-3|15|-|TRBV20-1
CSASPWEQGRNTIYF
TGCAGTGCTAGTCCCTGGGAGCAAGGAAGAAACACCATATATTTT
>-|TRBJ1-2|17|-|TRBV18
CASSLAGNPGWSWGYTF
TGTGCCAGCTCACTCGCCGGGAACCCCGGTTGGTCATGGGGCTACACCTTC
>-|TRBJ2-3|14|-|TRBV19
CASSRGQFTDTQYF
TGTGCCAGTAGCCGTGGACAGTTCACAGATACGCAGTATTTT
>-|TRBJ2-3|14|-|TRBV6-5
CASSTQFPTDTQYF
TGTGCCAGCAGTACCCAATTTCCCACAGATACGCAGTATTTT
>-|TRBJ2-2|16|once|TRBV27
CASSPPLTWNTGELFF
TGTGCCAGCAGTCCTCCCCTAACTTGGAACACCGGGGAGCTGTTTTTT
>-|TRBJ2-3|16|few|TRBV30
CAWLFRVGGTPDTQYF
TGTGCCTGGCTATTCCGGGTGGGGGGCACACCAGATACGCAGTATTTT
>-|TRBJ1-3|14|-|TRBV18
CASSPGSSGNTIYF
TGTGCCAGCTCACCGGGGAGCTCTGGAAACACCATATATTTT
>-|TRBJ1-6|12|-|TRBV12-3/TRBV12-4
CASLMGNSPLHF
TGTGCCAGCCTCATGGGGAATTCACCCCTCCACTTT
>-|TRBJ1-1|14|-|TRBV18
CASSRVQGAGEAFF
TGTGCCAGCTCCCGAGTACAGGGAGCAGGTGAAGCTTTCTTT
>-|TRBJ2-7|14|-|TRBV7-8
CASSLGLPPNEQYF
TGTGCCAGCAGCTTGGGCCTCCCACCCAACGAGCAGTACTTC
>TRBD2|TRBJ2-1|14|-|TRBV19
CASISRGGINEQFF
TGTGCCAGTATCTCACGGGGGGGCATTAATGAGCAGTTCTTC
>-|TRBJ1-2|14|-|TRBV7-9
CASSLPGIGYGYTF
TGTGCCAGCAGCTTGCCCGGCATCGGCTATGGCTACACCTTC
>-|TRBJ2-2|17|few|TRBV9
CASSTAGVRRSGGELFF
TGTGCCAGCAGTACGGCCGGGGTCAGAAGATCGGGCGGGGAGCTGTTTTTT
>TRBD1|TRBJ2-2|15|-|TRBV19
CASSVGQAGAGELFF
TGTGCCAGTAGTGTCGGACAGGCAGGAGCCGGGGAGCTGTTTTTT
>-|TRBJ2-1|14|-|TRBV7-3
CASSPVAPGNEQFF
TGTGCCAGCAGCCCAGTCGCTCCAGGGAATGAGCAGTTCTTC
>TRBD2|TRBJ2-2|15|-|TRBV6-5
CASSRTSGVAGELFF
TGTGCCAGCAGCCGGACTAGCGGGGTGGCCGGGGAGCTGTTTTTT
>TRBD2|TRBJ2-1|14|-|TRBV9
CASNRGGSYNEQFF
TGTGCCAGCAACCGGGGGGGATCCTACAATGAGCAGTTCTTC
>-|TRBJ1-2|14|-|TRBV2
CASTIVGANYGYTF
TGTGCCAGCACTATCGTCGGAGCTAACTATGGCTACACCTTC
>-|TRBJ2-3|15|-|TRBV21-1
CASSPPGTSTDTQYF
TGTGCCAGCAGCCCCCCCGGGACTAGCACAGATACGCAGTATTTT
>-|TRBJ1-5|14|once|TRBV6-6
CASVTRQGRQPQHF
TGTGCCAGCGTAACTAGGCAGGGGCGACAGCCCCAGCATTTT
>-|TRBJ1-2|13|-|TRBV7-9
CASSLRNGYGYTF
TGTGCCAGCAGCCTCAGGAACGGCTATGGCTACACCTTC
>-|TRBJ2-3|14|-|TRBV6-2/TRBV6-3
CASSADLGPYTQYF
TGTGCCAGCAGTGCGGACCTGGGTCCGTATACGCAGTATTTT
>-|TRBJ2-6|14|-|TRBV20-1
CSASRQSGANVLTF
TGCAGTGCTAGTAGACAATCTGGGGCCAACGTCCTGACTTTC
>-|TRBJ2-1|13|-|TRBV12-3/TRBV12-4
CASSFSTYNEQFF
TGTGCCAGCAGTTTCAGTACCTACAATGAGCAGTTCTTC